This T cell receptor (beta chain) was observed in a study of shared clonotypes between healthy human individuals (dated by TCRdb to the early 2020s). Study-wide context: The cohort included a few men and a couple of women between 18 and 49 years of age. For each donor, CD4 naive and CD4 memory were each run on three plates, CD8 naive on two plates, and CD8 memory on one plate. The study deeply sequenced blood TCR repertoires of about five healthy adults to estimate repertoire size and the extent of clonotype sharing between individuals. To increase sequencing depth and limit assay-specific biases, different laboratories used diverse techniques to prepare libraries and sequence TCR repertoires. Each donor's leukapheresis produced roughly between about 0.9 and 9.5 billion PBMCs.

Using the deep immunoSEQ assay, TCR CDR3 regions were amplified from genomic DNA by multiplex PCR. Genomic DNA extracted from each cell subset was distributed evenly over all wells of several immunoSEQ 96-well plates, and each plate served as one replicate. For sorted subsets, 150 to 250 ng genomic DNA, equal to tens of thousands of T cell genomes, was loaded into each replicate PCR. Purified libraries were quantified with a Qubit 3.0 fluorometer, sized on a Bioanalyzer 2100, and re-quantified with the KAPA Library Quantification kit. Each immunoSEQ 96-well plate was sequenced on its own single-read 150-cycle Illumina NextSeq 550 flow cell. In the paper's pipeline: Because only junctional sequences without quality scores were contained in the immunoSEQ output, filtering matching that applied to full-length reads could not be performed. To assign V/J genes and CDR3, sequences were annotated using PyIR, a Python wrapper for IgBLAST v1.9, with IMGT germline references. Reads with weak V/J assignments (E-value above 1e-6), missing CDR3, stop codons, out-of-frame junctions, or ambiguous translated residues were removed. V3J clonotypes were defined as sequences sharing the same inferred V gene, J gene, and CDR3 amino acid sequence. To compute the percentage overlap between repertoires, the number of shared unique clonotypes was divided by the size of the smaller repertoire. Repertoire richness was assessed with RTK rarefaction, the Chao1 estimator, and Recon v2.1 estimates of unobserved clonotypes. For all TCRbeta clonotypes obtained by the gDNA method from a handful of donors, generation probabilities were computed with OLGA. TCRdb re-hosts the immuneACCESS table, in-frame sequences only. Its copies lack some clones; in the studies checked, an unresolved V gene accounts for under half of them, and the cause for the rest is not known. D and trimming come from the DNA, and the V and J calls and clone size come from that table. In this sample the table shows about 700,000 clones, about 90% of which occur a single time. The ten largest make up approximately 24% of the sample.

On the study overall, not on this receptor specifically: Only blood was sampled, and tissue TCR repertoires likely differ from those in blood. Because the study included only a small number of donors, the genetic and exposure-history diversity represented was limited. Compared with non-shared clonotypes, the clonotypes found in all four sorted-subset donors had higher generation probabilities. Pairwise subsampling indicated that sequencing depth was expected to affect the degree of clonotype sharing among donors. Larger estimated clonotype richness was generally found for naive subsets than for memory subsets. Even with the large sequencing depth, rarefaction of the sorted-subset datasets indicated that sequencing was incomplete. Sharing across a handful of donors was observed for roughly 5.4% of naive CD4, about 3.2% of naive CD8, 2% to 2.5% of memory CD4, and over 0.3% of memory CD8 clonotypes.

Including cysteine and phenylalanine, the CDR3 has 12 amino acids. Only the CDR3 portion is preserved as DNA: 36 bases, with reading frame beginning at the first base. The germline V gene (reference sequence) supplies CDR1 MNHEY and CDR2 SMNVEV. V loses 3 bases of germline sequence and J loses 3 bases, and the interval between the two ends is 5 bases. A word on this clone: The antigen it binds to is not known. The input lacks base qualities; no much larger clone sits a single base away.

For the CD8 naive samples, CD45RO-negative cells were positively selected for CCR7, yielding a CD45RA+CCR7+ population from which TemRA cells were excluded. The donors were healthy, HIV-negative adults with no recently reported acute infections or vaccinations. Every donor was a Caucasian adult living in Nashville, Tennessee, USA. Blood was obtained by leukapheresis, after which PBMCs were separated by Ficoll-Histopaque density gradient centrifugation and cryopreserved in liquid nitrogen vapor phase. Analytical flow cytometry was used to check the purity and quantity of every magnetically sorted T cell population. Genomic DNA was isolated from every sorted fraction and measured by UV absorbance on a Nanodrop 2000c.

Sequencing input: naive CD8+ T cells sorted from blood. Per the publication, the cell subset or site label means: CD45RA+CCR7+. This TCR was sampled from a young man in good health. Rearrangement joined TRBV27 to TRBJ1-2, with no confidently assigned D gene. The CDR3 amino acid sequence is: CASSLSDYGYTF. The base sequence is TGTGCCAGCAGTTTGAGTGACTATGGCTACACCTTC.